The source of this T cell receptor (beta chain) is a study of blood T cell repertoires in COVID-19 (dated by TCRdb to 2018 to 2020). Broadly, across the study: Samples covering the acute and convalescent phases of COVID-19 were provided by collaborators in the United States, Italy and Spain. The material from the prospective study consisted of cDNA or gDNA derived from T cells, B-cell-depleted T cells, or PBMCs. Subjects who had been exposed to COVID-19, were actively infected with it, or had recovered from it provided the deeply sampled blood TCRbeta repertoires that made up the dataset. The repertoires were released in a freely available public database meant as a resource for research on the immune response to SARS-CoV-2. The samples were drawn from two sources: the first 160 participants of the ongoing ImmuneRACE study, and over 1,000 subjects contributed by 6 global collaborators. Nearly every sample came with metadata listing a de-identified subject ID, COVID-19 status, age in years and sex. Where available, HLA class I and class II types were taken from metadata supplied by the sample provider and were not determined by assay-based typing. The research as a whole found: The quantity of clinical and demographic metadata differed by source and by participant and was supplied without curation.

TCRbeta CDR3 regions were amplified from genomic DNA using the immunoSEQ Assay, a bias-controlled multiplex PCR. Under the source paper's analysis protocol: The number of nucleated cells in each sample was estimated by amplification of reference gene primers within the assay. To quantify the absolute abundance of each unique TCRbeta CDR3 rearrangement, sequence reads were collapsed and filtered. For each sample, productive Simpson clonality was calculated as the square root of Simpson's diversity index over productive rearrangements. The clones in this table, taken by TCRdb from immuneACCESS, are in-frame only. Not every clone is retained; where verified, under half of the shortfall comes from an unresolved V gene, and the cause of the rest is unknown. D and trimming were read from the DNA, whereas the V and J calls and clone size are those reported in that table. The sample records about 130,000 clones, about 80% of which are singletons. The ten largest clones add up to over 2.5% of the sample.

Including the terminal cysteine and phenylalanine, the CDR3 comprises 15 residues. The DNA shown is the 45-base CDR3, in frame from base 1. The junction carries 9 bases between V and J, which are trimmed by 1 base and 3 bases respectively. CDR1 is given as SGHDN and CDR2 as FVKESK, both from the germline V gene. About this clone itself: Its antigen is currently not known. No clone much larger than this one lies a single base away; base qualities are absent.

Whole blood was collected in K2EDTA tubes by collaborating institutions according to the institutions' own protocols. For TCRbeta analysis, collaborators shipped samples as frozen whole blood, isolated PBMCs, or DNA extracted from either of those sample types. The sequence derives from an elderly woman with acute or convalescent COVID-19. Source material: peripheral blood. The chain is assembled from TRBV14 and TRBJ1-4; the D gene is not confidently resolved. CDR3 protein: CASSQASTANEKLFF. The DNA is TGTGCCAGCAGCCAAGCCAGTACCGCTAATGAAAAACTGTTTTTT.